The sequence of this T cell receptor (beta chain) was determined in a study of PD-L1 blockade in urothelial cancer. Each PCR reaction had synthetic TCR analog templates spiked into it. Profiling relied on immunoSEQ multiplex PCR, and the TCRdb table lists in-frame clones only, not all of them. The data hold roughly 87,000 clones, with approximately 88% observed a single time. Time point defined: pretreatment peripheral blood. Locally advanced or metastatic urothelial carcinoma affected the patients. The CDR3 consists of 20 residues. Sample: PBMCs, taken around atezolizumab (anti-PD-L1) treatment. V gene TRBV21-1 combines with J gene TRBJ2-5; the D call of TRBD1 is as the table states it, not checked on the DNA. TRBV21-1 represents a pseudogene. This clonotype originated in a woman of 80 years or more with urothelial cancer. In nucleotides, the CDR3 is TGTGCCAGCAGCAAAGAGAATCGGGCGGAGCCGACAGGGCCCGAAGAGACCCAGTACTTC. This translates into CASSKENRAEPTGPEETQYF.